A single sample is the source of the 11 T cell receptor beta chains below, sequenced in a study of cytomegalovirus exposure and HLA in healthy donors. The PCR contained 60 Vbeta and 13 Jbeta primers. Only in-frame clones appear in the TCRdb table, and some are missing; sequencing was by immunoSEQ multiplex PCR. The table shows some 140,000 clones, with roughly four fifths occurring only once. Sequenced material: PBMCs. The receptors were gathered from a young man in good health and CMV-seronegative.

This clone was counted many times. This chain joins TRBV25-1 and TRBJ2-2; 9 bases match TRBD1. CDR1 is MGHDK and CDR2 is SYGVNS in the germline V gene. The length of the CDR3 is 14 residues. V trimming: 4 bases; J trimming: 3 bases; junction bases outside the gene matches: 0. The CDR3 protein is CASSGTGDTGELFF. The CDR3 coding sequence is TGTGCCAGCAGTGGGACAGGGGACACCGGGGAGCTGTTTTTT.

Notes on this clone: The sample has other DNA sequences that encode this CDR3 too. The J gene is TRBJ1-2, the V gene TRBV7-9; D perhaps matches TRBD1 (5 bases). Germline V gives CDR1 SEHNR, CDR2 FQNEAQ (reference sequence). Trimming took 3 bases from V and 4 from J, leaving 9 bases between them. CDR3 length equals 13 residues. The DNA of the CDR3 is TGTGCCAGCAGCTTGGAAGGGGTCTATGGCTACACCTTC. Protein sequence: CASSLEGVYGYTF.

In the case of this clone: The junction departs from germline at one end; a sequencing error may be responsible. The rearrangement uses TRBV7-9 and TRBJ2-1, with a tentative D call TRBD1 (5 bases). The CDR3 is 12 amino acids. Germline V gene lookup returns CDR1 SEHNR and CDR2 FQNEAQ (reference sequence). This chain's CDR3 is CSSSLVGDEQFF. The CDR3 DNA reads as TGTTCCAGCAGCTTAGTAGGGGATGAGCAGTTCTTC.

This clone has a handful of counts. The rearrangement joins TRBV5-4 to TRBJ1-1, with D unclear. V lost 2 bases to trimming and J lost 4 bases, with 12 bases between them. Per germline, CDR1 SGHNT and CDR2 YYREEE (reference sequence). The CDR3 has 14 residues. In DNA form, the CDR3 reads TGTGCCAGCAGCTTAAGTCCCCGAGGCACTGAAGCTTTCTTT. Protein sequence: CASSLSPRGTEAFF.

The CDR3 DNA is TGTGCCAGCCACAGGGGCGATAGCTATGGCTACACCTTC. Translating gives CASHRGDSYGYTF. The genes are TRBV9 and TRBJ1-2, with TRBD1 matching over 7 bases. The germline gives CDR1 SGDLS, CDR2 YYNGEE. The V and J ends lost 7 bases and 4 bases, in that order; junction bases with no gene match: 7. The CDR3 has 13 amino acids.

This rearrangement joins TRBV28 to TRBJ2-2; D not certain. Germline lookup yields CDR1 MDHEN and CDR2 SYDVKM. V lost 10 bases to trimming and J lost 6 bases, with 18 bases between them. This CDR3 is 14 amino acids long. The CDR3, as DNA: TGTGCCACCCTGAATCGGGTTAACTCCGGGGAGCTGTTTTTT. This translates into CATLNRVNSGELFF.

The gene calls are TRBV27 and TRBJ1-1; 10 bases align to TRBD1. The CDR3 loop spans 15 amino acids. V was clipped by 8 bases and J by 7 bases; unmatched bases: 13. Germline CDR1 is MNHEY and CDR2 is SMNVEV (reference sequence). CDR3 loop: CASGEGTGALIEAFF. As DNA, the CDR3 is TGTGCCAGCGGAGAAGGGACAGGGGCTTTAATTGAAGCTTTCTTT.

In DNA form, the CDR3 reads TGTGCCTACGGGGGGGGCGAGGAGCAGTACTTC. Protein product: CAYGGGEEQYF. The gene calls are TRBV30 and TRBJ2-7; 8 positions agree with TRBD2. V trimming: 7 bases; J trimming: 7 bases; junction bases outside the gene matches: 6. Germline lookup yields CDR1 GTSNPN and CDR2 SVGIG (reference sequence). The CDR3 has 11 residues.

V and J are TRBV5-1 and TRBJ2-7; 10 nucleotides align to TRBD2. J gave up 7 bases and V 4 bases, and 17 bases lay outside the gene matches. Germline loops: CDR1 SGHRS, CDR2 YFSETQ. The CDR3 extends over 17 amino acids. This chain's CDR3 is CASSPPLLAGGTLEQYF. CDR3 in DNA: TGCGCCAGCAGCCCTCCTCTTTTAGCGGGAGGTACCCTAGAGCAGTACTTC.

This chain joins TRBV28 and TRBJ2-1; TRBD2 matches 8 bases. The length of the CDR3 is 13 residues. Germline-derived CDR1 and CDR2 are MDHEN and SYDVKM. Trimming removed 7 bases from V and 7 bases from J; junction bases left unmatched: 6. CDR3 bases: TGTGCCAGCATTGGACTAGCTGGAAATGAGCAGTTCTTC. Its protein product is CASIGLAGNEQFF.

This clone occurred a few times. One junction end disagrees with the germline gene, perhaps due to a read error. The rearrangement joins TRBV2 to TRBJ2-7; 11 nucleotides line up with TRBD1. Germline CDR1 SNHLY, CDR2 FYNNEI. The CDR3 sequence is 14 residues long. CDR3 sequence reads: CASSVAGQGVGEFF. The DNA for the CDR3 is TGTGCCAGCAGTGTGGCGGGACAGGGGGTTGGGGAGTTCTTC.